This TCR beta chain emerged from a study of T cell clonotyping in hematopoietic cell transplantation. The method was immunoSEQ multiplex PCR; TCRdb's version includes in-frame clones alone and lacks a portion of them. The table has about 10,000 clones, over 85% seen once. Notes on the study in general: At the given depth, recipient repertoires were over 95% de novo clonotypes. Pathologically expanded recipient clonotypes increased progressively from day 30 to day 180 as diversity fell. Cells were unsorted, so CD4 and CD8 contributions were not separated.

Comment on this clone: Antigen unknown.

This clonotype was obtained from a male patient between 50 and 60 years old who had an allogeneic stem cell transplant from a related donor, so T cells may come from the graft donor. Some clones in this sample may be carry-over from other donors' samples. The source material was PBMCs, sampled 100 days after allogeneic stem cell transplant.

The CDR3 sequence: CASSTSGTGPRGYTF. As DNA, the CDR3 is TGTGCCAGTAGTACCAGCGGGACAGGGCCTCGGGGCTACACCTTC. J is TRBJ1-2 and V is TRBV19; 9 bases are shared with TRBD1. The CDR3 extends over 15 amino acids. Losses at the gene ends were 4 bases for V and 8 bases for J; bases not matched to a gene: 11. Germline lookup yields CDR1 LNHDA and CDR2 SQIVND (reference sequence).